Shown below are 2 T cell receptor beta chains from a single sample sequenced in a study of T cells expressing NK-cell markers. TCRdb re-called the 5' RACE reads and gives one entry per CDR3 protein, without DNA. Listed are 400,000 to 550,000 distinct CDR3 sequences; 7.3% falls within the top ten. The sample comprised blood T cells: a sorted CD56 or NKG2C T cell subset, CD4+ or CD8+ T cells, or bulk PBMC T cells (not recorded which). The source is a woman aged 18 to 75 in good health.

The chain recombines TRBV29-1 with TRBJ2-2; TCRdb returns TRBD1, unconfirmable since there is no DNA. This CDR3 is 13 amino acids long. Germline CDR1 SQVTM, CDR2 ANQGSEA. CDR3: CSVPGVGTGELFF.

V gene TRBV30 combines with J gene TRBJ1-1. This CDR3 is built from 16 residues. Germline CDR1 is GTSNPN and CDR2 is SVGIG (reference sequence). This CDR3 is CAWRYSDRAQNTEAFF.